Here is one TCR beta chain with its context. Ten or more counts support this clonotype. Its antigen target is currently unknown. Base qualities are missing; no much larger clone stands one base away. The CDR3 numbers 14 residues from cysteine through phenylalanine. Only CDR3 DNA is held: 42 bases, read in frame from base 1. V is clipped by 3 bases and J by 2 bases, and the sequence between their germline boundaries is 11 bases long. Taken from the germline V gene (reference sequence), the CDR1 and CDR2 loops are DFQATT and SNEGSKA. Libraries from unsorted PBMCs were made from 2 million PBMCs kept in RNAlater at -80 degrees C until RNA extraction. Peripheral blood was subjected to Ficoll-Hypaque density gradient centrifugation to isolate PBMCs, which were then cryopreserved in liquid nitrogen. This specimen belongs to a study of neurological immune-mediated disorders (dated by TCRdb to the late 2010s). Describing the broader study: Peripheral blood TCR-beta repertoires from patients with HTLV-I-associated myelopathy (HAM/TSP), patients with multiple sclerosis, and healthy controls were compared in the study using UMI-based sequencing. Of the approximately 68 subjects in the cohort, some 15 were HAM/TSP patients, around 34 were multiple sclerosis patients, and about 20 were healthy controls. The 95 to 120 TCR-beta libraries included longitudinal samples, technical triplicates and paired sorted CD4+ and CD8+ T-cell subsets alongside PBMC samples. Broader findings and caveats from the paper: The highest TCR clonal expansion was observed in HAM/TSP patients, whereas the lowest was observed in MS patients, even when compared with healthy controls. No identical CDR3 amino acid sequences were shared among expanded clones across subjects, suggesting private TCR-beta repertoires in all groups.

cDNA synthesis used template-switch 5'RACE with a primer carrying a 10-nucleotide random unique molecular identifier tagging each TCR transcript. Every sequencing run yielded over 160 million TCR-beta sequences covering 15-18 subjects. Total RNA was extracted with the RNeasy kit. The KAPA Real-time Library Amplification kit was used to amplify TCR-beta VDJ regions with primers for the TCR constant region and the 5'RACE anchor. Sample indexes and Illumina adaptors were added in a first PCR, after which library yield was increased in a second PCR. The roughly 650 bp TCR product was size-selected on a 2% E-gel SizeSelection system after Ampure bead purification. Before pooling, library quality was assessed on a Bioanalyzer, concentration was determined with Qubit, and library quantification was performed with the Kapa Library Quantification kit. An Illumina HiSeq 2500 sequenced the libraries paired-end 2 x 150 bp. To increase sequence diversity, roughly 25-31% phiX was spiked into each library pool. The original methods were these. The UMI-based MiGEC pipeline processed quality-filtered reads and removed over 75% of raw TCR sequences during error correction. VDJ genes were aligned to IMGT germline references, and clonotypes were defined by unique CDR3 amino acid sequence plus V-J genes. VDJtools evaluated clonal expansion, Shannon diversity and CDR3 relatedness (CalcPairwiseDistances, ClusterSamples); CLCbio workbench built phylogenetic trees. Using coefficient-of-variation modelling across technical triplicates, the study counted a clone as expanded if it had at least 8 unique UMIs. Through fastp at Q25 and MiXCR, TCRdb rebuilt clones from the public reads, retaining in-frame beta chains. Every CDR3 protein is listed once, alongside the most common genes and DNA of its rows. TCRdb's processing, not the study's, gives the V and J calls here. Counted in this sample were tens of thousands of distinct CDR3 sequences; approximately 10% of them appeared once. About 7% of the sample belongs to the ten largest clones.

The specimen sequenced was PBMCs. The chain is made from TRBV20-1 and TRBJ2-1; the D gene is tentatively TRBD1 or TRBD2, each matching 6 bases. The source is a woman aged 25 to 39 with HTLV-1-associated myelopathy (HAM/TSP). The encoded CDR3 is CSASKGGTYNEQFF. The bases are TGCAGTGCTAGTAAGGGGGGAACCTACAATGAGCAGTTCTTC.